This passage covers 21 T cell receptor beta chains from one sample sequenced in a study of T cells expressing NK-cell markers. TCRdb processed the 5' RACE reads again and assigns one entry to each CDR3 protein, with no DNA. This sample's table has 140,000 to 150,000 distinct CDR3 sequences. Source material: blood T cells: a sorted CD56 or NKG2C T cell subset, CD4+ or CD8+ T cells, or bulk PBMC T cells (not recorded which). Receptor source: a man younger than 30 in good health.

This chain's CDR3 is CAISSLNNEQFF. The rearrangement links TRBV10-3 to TRBJ2-1. Germline V lookup: CDR1 ENHRY, CDR2 SYGVKD. There are 12 residues in the CDR3.

The J gene is TRBJ2-1, the V gene TRBV3-1. CDR3 length equals 15 residues. CDR1 is LGHDT and CDR2 is YNNKEL in the germline V gene (reference sequence). CDR3 in amino acids: CASSPLENSYNEQFF.

CDR3 loop: CASSPSGASLPLNEQFF. The V and J genes are TRBV12-3 or TRBV12-4 and TRBJ2-1; there is no DNA to check the TCRdb D call of TRBD2. The length of the CDR3 is 17 residues.

The gene calls are TRBV7-9 and TRBJ2-5; TCRdb picks TRBD1, but there is no DNA to check that call. This CDR3 is built from 15 residues. The germline V gene encodes CDR1 SEHNR and CDR2 FQNEAQ (reference sequence). The CDR3 spells CASSSPTGRQGEQYF.

The chain combines TRBV24-1 with TRBJ2-1; lacking DNA, the TRBD2 call made by TCRdb goes unchecked. CDR3 length: 20 amino acids. Germline CDR1 KGHDR, CDR2 SFDVKD. The CDR3 loop reads CATSDTRGTERLGSYNEQFF.

This chain joins TRBV11-2 and TRBJ1-1; without DNA, the TCRdb call of TRBD1 cannot be checked. In germline, CDR1 is SGHAT, CDR2 FQNNGV. This CDR3 region has 12 residues. CDR3 region: CASIHRTGEAFF.

This chain links TRBV19 with TRBJ2-7; TCRdb's D gene call, TRBD2, goes unchecked for lack of DNA. The germline gives CDR1 LNHDA, CDR2 SQIVND (reference sequence). The length of the CDR3 is 15 residues. The CDR3: CASSIEGDFGYEQYF.

This rearrangement joins TRBV10-3 to TRBJ2-2; TCRdb's D call of TRBD1 is untestable without DNA. CDR1 is ENHRY and CDR2 is SYGVKD in the germline V gene. This CDR3 is 16 amino acids long. The CDR3: CAISGTGDSRTGELFF.

The chain links TRBV12-3 or TRBV12-4 to TRBJ1-4. The CDR3 has 16 residues. This CDR3 is CASSFGRTTYNEKLFF.

The V and J genes are TRBV7-9 and TRBJ1-6. Germline CDR1 reads SEHNR; CDR2 reads FQNEAQ (reference sequence). The CDR3 runs 16 residues. CDR3 sequence reads: CASSPREGVLNSPLHF. The whole variable domain, filled in from reference TRBV7-9 and TRBJ1-6, reads DTGVSQNPRHKITKRGQNVTFRCDPISEHNRLYWYRQTLGQGPEFLTYFQNEAQLEKSRLLSDRFSAERPKGSFSTLEIQRTEQGDSAMYLCASSPREGVLNSPLHFGNGTRLTVT.

V usage is TRBV27 and J usage is TRBJ2-3; there is no DNA to check the TCRdb D call of TRBD1. Germline CDR1 reads MNHEY; CDR2 reads SMNVEV (reference sequence). There are 15 residues in the CDR3. This CDR3 is CASSSLTGLSDTQYF.

The J gene is TRBJ2-1, the V gene TRBV7-9; the TRBD2 assignment by TCRdb is unverifiable without DNA. Germline CDR1 and CDR2: SEHNR and FQNEAQ (reference sequence). The CDR3 is 15 amino acids. The CDR3 region is CASSALSGLRNEQFF. Full variable domain (rest looked up from reference TRBV7-9 and TRBJ2-1): DTGVSQNPRHKITKRGQNVTFRCDPISEHNRLYWYRQTLGQGPEFLTYFQNEAQLEKSRLLSDRFSAERPKGSFSTLEIQRTEQGDSAMYLCASSALSGLRNEQFFGPGTRLTVL.

This chain joins TRBV5-5 and TRBJ2-1; TCRdb designates TRBD2, a call that cannot be tested without DNA. Per germline, CDR1 SGHKS and CDR2 YYEKEE (reference sequence). The CDR3 is made up of 15 amino acids. Here the CDR3 reads CASSPQERNYNEQFF.

The chain links TRBV13 to TRBJ1-2; TCRdb's D call, TRBD1, is unchecked because there is no DNA. There are 15 residues in the CDR3. Per the germline V gene, CDR1 is PRHDT and CDR2 is FYEKMQ (reference sequence). CDR3 protein: CASSLGRRRSYGYTF.

This chain uses TRBV11-1 with TRBJ2-1; TCRdb calls TRBD2, which cannot be checked without DNA. CDR3 length equals 18 residues. Per germline, CDR1 SGHAT and CDR2 FQDESV (reference sequence). This CDR3 is CASSLVDRTSGSYNEQFF.

This chain connects TRBV29-1 to TRBJ2-1; TCRdb proposes TRBD1, but this gene call is untestable without DNA. The CDR3 covers 14 residues. Per the germline V gene, CDR1 is SQVTM and CDR2 is ANQGSEA. The CDR3 sequence is CSVEWASSYNEQFF.

V gene TRBV20-1 combines with J gene TRBJ2-1; the TCRdb D gene call, TRBD2, has no DNA to confirm it. CDR1 is DFQATT, CDR2 SNEGSKA, per germline (reference sequence). The CDR3 extends over 16 amino acids. CDR3 sequence: CSARDGRETRYNEQFF.

The gene calls are TRBV20-1 and TRBJ2-7; TCRdb selects TRBD1, and the lack of DNA leaves this call unchecked. This CDR3 has 14 residues. The germline CDR1 and CDR2 sequences are DFQATT and SNEGSKA (reference sequence). The CDR3 protein is CSAVSDRATYEQYF.

The V and J genes are TRBV5-1 and TRBJ1-1; with no DNA, the TCRdb D assignment of TRBD1 cannot be verified. The CDR3 runs 14 residues. Germline CDR1 is SGHRS and CDR2 is YFSETQ. This CDR3 is CASSSPHNNPEAFF.

The chain combines TRBV6-2 or TRBV6-3 with TRBJ2-2; checking the TCRdb D call of TRBD1 is not possible without DNA. Germline V CDR1 and CDR2: MNHEY, SVGEGT. The CDR3 sequence is 17 residues long. This CDR3 reads CASSLLAGDTNTGELFF.

The chain has TRBV12-3 or TRBV12-4 and TRBJ2-1. CDR3 length: 15 residues. The CDR3 sequence: CASRVERLGYNEQFF.